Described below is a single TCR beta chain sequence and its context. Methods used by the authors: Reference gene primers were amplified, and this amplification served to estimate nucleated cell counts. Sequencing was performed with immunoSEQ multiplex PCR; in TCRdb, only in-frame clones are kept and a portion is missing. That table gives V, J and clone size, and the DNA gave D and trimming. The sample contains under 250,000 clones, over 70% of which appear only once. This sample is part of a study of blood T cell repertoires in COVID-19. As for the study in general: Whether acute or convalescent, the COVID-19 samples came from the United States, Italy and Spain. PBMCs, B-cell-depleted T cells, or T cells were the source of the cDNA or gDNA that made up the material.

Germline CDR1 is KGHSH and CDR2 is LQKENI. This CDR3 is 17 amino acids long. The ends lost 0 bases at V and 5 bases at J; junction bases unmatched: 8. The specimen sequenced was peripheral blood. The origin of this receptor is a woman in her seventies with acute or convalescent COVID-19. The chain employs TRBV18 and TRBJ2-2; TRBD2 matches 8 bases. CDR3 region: CASSPPYTAGDTGELFF. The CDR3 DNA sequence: TGTGCCAGCTCACCACCGTACACAGCGGGAGATACCGGGGAGCTGTTTTTT.